The 14 T cell receptor beta chains below all came from one sample that was sequenced in a study of OX40 agonist ivuxolimab in advanced cancers. Method: immunoSEQ multiplex PCR; TCRdb's copy keeps in-frame clones and lacks some. The repertoire holds 100,000 or so clones, roughly 84% seen once, with 0.3% to 0.35% in the top ten. This specimen was CD4+ or CD8+ T cells sorted from blood, taken in a trial of the OX40 agonist ivuxolimab. These receptor sequences come from an adult with an advanced solid tumor such as melanoma, head and neck, liver or kidney cancer.

This chain joins TRBV18 and TRBJ2-2; D may be TRBD2 (5 bases). CDR3 length: 12 residues. V lost 8 bases, J lost 2 bases, and 6 bases lay in between. Germline values: CDR1 KGHSH, CDR2 LQKENI. The CDR3 bases are TGTGCCAGCGAGGGAAACACCGGGGAGCTGTTTTTT. It specifies CASEGNTGELFF.

V gene TRBV7-9 combines with J gene TRBJ1-6; D is unresolved. V was clipped by 1 base and J by 9 bases, with 10 bases between them. This CDR3 contains 14 residues. Per the germline V gene, CDR1 is SEHNR and CDR2 is FQNEAQ (reference sequence). CDR3 DNA: TGTGCCAGCAGCTTAGATTTAGATTCTTCACCCCTCCACTTT. It specifies CASSLDLDSSPLHF.

V usage is TRBV10-3 and J usage is TRBJ1-5, with 7 bases identical to TRBD1. With V trimmed by 2 bases and J by 0 bases, 7 bases remained unmatched. The CDR3 extends over 17 amino acids. Per the germline V gene, CDR1 is ENHRY and CDR2 is SYGVKD. In nucleotides, the CDR3 is TGTGCCATCAGTGAGACCCGGGACAGTCATAGCAATCAGCCCCAGCATTTT. Translating it yields CAISETRDSHSNQPQHF.

The CDR3 region is CASSSGPYNEQFF. The CDR3, as DNA: TGTGCCAGCAGCTCAGGGCCTTACAATGAGCAGTTCTTC. The chain links TRBV5-4 to TRBJ2-1; tentative D call: TRBD1 (5 bases). V gave up 3 bases and J gave up 4 bases, with 8 bases separating them. Per the germline V gene, CDR1 is SGHNT and CDR2 is YYREEE (reference sequence). This CDR3 has 13 amino acids.

The chain employs TRBV6-1 and TRBJ2-5; no reliable D call. The J call may be incorrect, as the DNA end agrees better with TRBJ2-7. Germline values: CDR1 MNHNS, CDR2 SASEGT. This CDR3 spans 15 amino acids. CDR3 region: CASSGPGLKPYEQYF. DNA of the CDR3: TGTGCCAGCAGTGGCCCGGGCCTTAAACCCTACGAGCAGTACTTC.

The chain links TRBV5-4 to TRBJ2-1; 8 bases fit TRBD2. V lost 2 bases to trimming and J lost 4 bases; unmatched junction nucleotides: 2. Germline V CDR1 and CDR2: SGHNT, YYREEE (reference sequence). The CDR3 contains 14 residues. The CDR3 DNA sequence: TGTGCCAGCAGCTTCGGGAGGGGATACAATGAGCAGTTCTTC. Its protein product is CASSFGRGYNEQFF.

The genes are TRBV5-1 and TRBJ2-5, with D possibly matching TRBD1 (5 bases). V was cut by 1 base and J by 1 base, with 11 bases left in between. CDR3 size: 15 residues. Per the germline V gene, CDR1 is SGHRS and CDR2 is YFSETQ. Here the CDR3 reads CASSLLGQPQETQYF. The CDR3 DNA reads as TGCGCCAGCAGCTTGTTGGGGCAGCCCCAAGAGACCCAGTACTTC.

This rearrangement joins TRBV5-1 to TRBJ1-1; TRBD1 agrees at 9 bases. Germline V gene sequence: CDR1 SGHRS, CDR2 YFSETQ. Germline trimming cut 0 bases from V and 0 bases from J; bases unmatched to any gene: 3. The CDR3 is made up of 16 amino acids. CDR3 in DNA: TGCGCCAGCAGCTTGGGGACAGGGGACTTGAACACTGAAGCTTTCTTT. It is translated as CASSLGTGDLNTEAFF. Drawing the rest from reference TRBV5-1 and TRBJ1-1, the complete variable domain is KAGVTQTPRYLIKTRGQQVTLSCSPISGHRSVSWYQQTPGQGLQFLFEYFSETQRNKGNFPGRFSGRQFSNSRSEMNVSTLELGDSALYLCASSLGTGDLNTEAFFGQGTRLTVV.

The chain links TRBV2 to TRBJ2-2; D ambiguous. V was cut by 6 bases and J by 7 bases, with 12 bases left in between. Germline V gene sequence: CDR1 SNHLY, CDR2 FYNNEI. This CDR3 comprises 13 residues. The DNA for the CDR3 is TGTGCCAGCAGCGACCAGTTTGGCGGGGAGCTGTTTTTT. Translation: CASSDQFGGELFF.

The J gene is TRBJ2-7, the V gene TRBV5-5; 8 nucleotides agree with TRBD1. Germline CDR1 and CDR2: SGHKS and YYEKEE (reference sequence). Germline trimming cut 4 bases from V and 2 bases from J; bases unmatched to any gene: 8. CDR3 size: 15 residues. This chain's CDR3 is CASSPSGQGPYEQYF. The CDR3 DNA sequence: TGTGCCAGCAGCCCATCAGGACAGGGACCCTACGAGCAGTACTTC.

The V gene is TRBV7-3, the J gene TRBJ2-5, with TRBD2 identical over 8 bases. The CDR3 extends over 15 amino acids. The J segment lost 1 base and the V segment lost 2 bases, leaving 3 bases of the junction unmatched. The germline CDR1 and CDR2 sequences are SGHTA and FQGTGA. This CDR3 is CASSLGSGVQETQYF. DNA of the CDR3: TGTGCCAGCAGCTTAGGTAGCGGGGTCCAAGAGACCCAGTACTTC.

V is TRBV7-6 and J is TRBJ2-3; D is possibly TRBD2 (5 bases). The CDR3 consists of 14 residues. Germline values: CDR1 SGHVS, CDR2 FNYEAQ. Trimming cost V 2 bases and J 5 bases, with 11 bases left between them. The CDR3 DNA follows: TGTGCCAGCAGCTTAACGCGGGCACGAGATACGCAGTATTTT. This translates into CASSLTRARDTQYF.

CDR3: CASSTDRVVWNQPQHF. CDR3 nucleotide sequence: TGTGCCAGTAGTACGGACAGGGTTGTGTGGAATCAGCCCCAGCATTTT. The V call is TRBV19, the J call TRBJ1-5, with 8 bases aligning to TRBD1. The CDR3 consists of 16 residues. The junction had 9 bases not matched to a gene; V was cut back by 4 bases and J by 4 bases. The germline gives CDR1 LNHDA, CDR2 SQIVND (reference sequence).

The chain links TRBV7-2 to TRBJ1-2, with D perhaps matching TRBD1 (6 bases). The CDR3 is made up of 15 amino acids. CDR1 SGHTA and CDR2 FQGNSA come from the germline V gene. V lost 0 bases and J lost 4, with 12 bases in between. The CDR3 loop reads CASSLARGAAYGYTF. CDR3 bases: TGTGCCAGCAGCTTAGCGCGGGGGGCGGCCTATGGCTACACCTTC.